This entry describes one T cell receptor (beta chain). Measured with immunoSEQ multiplex PCR; TCRdb has only the in-frame clones, and not every one. Seen here are about 80,000 clones, 75% to 95% observed once, and the top ten hold 0.39%. This entry is derived from a study of technical replicates of blood from a few donors. The CDR3 extends over 15 amino acids. V was clipped by 1 base and J by 7 bases, with 13 bases between them. Per the germline V gene, CDR1 is SGHVS and CDR2 is FQNEAQ. Input material: T cells isolated from PBMCs. V and J are TRBV7-8 and TRBJ1-4, with D unresolved. This TCR was sampled from a human donor in good health. The CDR3 reads CASSLVQPGGEKLFF. CDR3 DNA sequence: TGTGCCAGCAGCTTAGTGCAGCCCGGCGGTGAAAAACTGTTTTTT.